This entry features one T cell receptor beta chain sequence. Its recognized antigen is unknown. No much larger clonotype is one base removed from it; base qualities were not supplied. This specimen belongs to a study of blood T cell repertoires in COVID-19 (TCRdb year 2020). For the study in its entirety: Samples from collaborators originated in the United States, Italy and Spain and spanned both the acute and convalescent phases of COVID-19. The prospective study material was composed of cDNA or gDNA derived from T cells, B-cell-depleted T cells, or PBMCs. The dataset comprised deeply sampled blood TCRbeta repertoires from subjects exposed to, actively infected with, or recovered from COVID-19. The repertoires were made available in a free public database intended to serve as a resource for research on the immune response to SARS-CoV-2. Samples were obtained from the ongoing ImmuneRACE study (first 160 participants) and from 1,254 subjects provided by 6 global collaborators. Nearly every sample came with metadata listing a de-identified subject ID, COVID-19 status, age in years and sex. Where available, HLA class I and class II types were taken from metadata supplied by the sample provider and were not determined by assay-based typing. Overall results and qualifications from the work: The amount of clinical and demographic metadata varied by source and participant and was provided uncurated.

TCRbeta CDR3 regions were amplified from genomic DNA using the immunoSEQ Assay, a bias-controlled multiplex PCR. From the authors' description of their analysis: The number of nucleated cells in each sample was estimated from the amplification of reference gene primers within the assay. To quantify the absolute abundance of each unique TCRbeta CDR3 rearrangement, sequence reads were collapsed and filtered. For each sample, productive Simpson clonality was calculated by taking the square root of Simpson's diversity index across productive rearrangements. This is the immuneACCESS table as TCRdb keeps it, with only in-frame sequences that have V and J called. A part of the clones is gone; compared with another copy, unresolved V genes explain less than half, and the rest is unexplained. V, J and clone size are those of that table, while D and trimming were read from the DNA. The sample includes 210,000 or so clones, with more than 75% observed a single time. Roughly 12% of the sample rests with the top ten.

Looking up the germline V gene (reference sequence) yields CDR1 SEHNR and CDR2 FQNEAQ. The CDR3 runs 13 residues from the cysteine to the phenylalanine. Only CDR3 DNA remains: 39 bases, in frame from the first base. V is cut back by 6 bases and J by 4 bases, with 3 bases in the junction unmatched. Whole blood was collected in K2EDTA tubes by collaborating institutions according to the institutions' own protocols. For TCRbeta analysis, collaborators shipped samples as frozen whole blood, isolated PBMCs, or DNA extracted from either of those sample types. This TCR was recovered from a woman in her thirties or forties with acute or convalescent COVID-19. Rearrangement joined TRBV7-9 to TRBJ1-5; 7 of the junction bases match TRBD1. The sequenced sample consisted of peripheral blood. The DNA sequence follows: TGTGCCAGCAGTCCAGGGGGAAATCAGCCCCAGCATTTT. It specifies CASSPGGNQPQHF. This CDR3, with the reference TRBV7-9 and TRBJ1-5 proteins standing in past its ends, gives the full variable domain DTGVSQNPRHKITKRGQNVTFRCDPISEHNRLYWYRQTLGQGPEFLTYFQNEAQLEKSRLLSDRFSAERPKGSFSTLEIQRTEQGDSAMYLCASSPGGNQPQHFGDGTRLSIL.